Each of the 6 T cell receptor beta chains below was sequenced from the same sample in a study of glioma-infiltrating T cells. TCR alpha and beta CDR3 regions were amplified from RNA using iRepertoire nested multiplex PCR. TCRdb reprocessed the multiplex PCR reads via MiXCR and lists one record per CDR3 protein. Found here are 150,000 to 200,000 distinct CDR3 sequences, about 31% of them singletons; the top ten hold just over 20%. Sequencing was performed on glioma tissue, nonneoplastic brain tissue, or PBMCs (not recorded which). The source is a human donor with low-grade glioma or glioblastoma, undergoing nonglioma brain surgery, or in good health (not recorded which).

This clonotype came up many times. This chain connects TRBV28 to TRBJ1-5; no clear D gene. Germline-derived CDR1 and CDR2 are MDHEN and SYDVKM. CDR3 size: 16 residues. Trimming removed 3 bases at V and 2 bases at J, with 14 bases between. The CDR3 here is CASSFKRAAGNQPQHF. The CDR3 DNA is TGTGCCAGCAGTTTTAAGCGGGCGGCCGGCAATCAGCCCCAGCATTTT.

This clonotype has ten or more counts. The CDR3 reads CASSSISGSRTDTQYF. The CDR3, as DNA: TGTGCCAGCAGTTCGATTAGCGGGAGTCGCACAGATACGCAGTATTTT. V usage is TRBV12-3 or TRBV12-4 and J usage is TRBJ2-3; 9 nucleotides match TRBD2. This CDR3 has 16 amino acids. After removal of 4 bases from V and 1 base from J, the junction contained 6 bases not matched to a gene.

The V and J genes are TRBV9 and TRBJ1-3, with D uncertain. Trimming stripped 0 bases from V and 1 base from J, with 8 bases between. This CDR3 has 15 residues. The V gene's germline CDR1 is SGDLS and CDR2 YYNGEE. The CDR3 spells CASSVAPVSGNTIYF. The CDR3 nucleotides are TGTGCCAGCAGCGTAGCTCCGGTTTCTGGAAACACCATATATTTT.

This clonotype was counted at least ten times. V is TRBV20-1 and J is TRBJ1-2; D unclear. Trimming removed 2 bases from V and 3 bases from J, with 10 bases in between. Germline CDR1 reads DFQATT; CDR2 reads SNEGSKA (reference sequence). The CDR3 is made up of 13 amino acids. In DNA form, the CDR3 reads TGCAGTGCTAGATCGGGCACGGACTATGGCTACACCTTC. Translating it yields CSARSGTDYGYTF.

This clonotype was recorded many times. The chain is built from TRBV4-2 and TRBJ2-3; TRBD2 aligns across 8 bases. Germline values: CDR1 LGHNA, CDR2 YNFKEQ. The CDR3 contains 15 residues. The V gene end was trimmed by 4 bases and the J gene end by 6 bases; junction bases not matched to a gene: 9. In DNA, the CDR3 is TGTGCCAGCAGCCCAGAAACGGGAGGGACGGATACGCAGTATTTT. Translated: CASSPETGGTDTQYF.

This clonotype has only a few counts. CDR3 sequence reads: CASSLVFQASGSTEAFF. Written as DNA, the CDR3 is TGTGCCAGCAGCTTAGTTTTCCAGGCGTCCGGAAGCACTGAAGCTTTCTTT. V and J are TRBV7-9 and TRBJ1-1, with no clear D. Trimming removed 1 base from V and 4 bases from J, with 19 bases in between. This CDR3 is built from 17 residues. Per the germline V gene, CDR1 is SEHNR and CDR2 is FQNEAQ (reference sequence).